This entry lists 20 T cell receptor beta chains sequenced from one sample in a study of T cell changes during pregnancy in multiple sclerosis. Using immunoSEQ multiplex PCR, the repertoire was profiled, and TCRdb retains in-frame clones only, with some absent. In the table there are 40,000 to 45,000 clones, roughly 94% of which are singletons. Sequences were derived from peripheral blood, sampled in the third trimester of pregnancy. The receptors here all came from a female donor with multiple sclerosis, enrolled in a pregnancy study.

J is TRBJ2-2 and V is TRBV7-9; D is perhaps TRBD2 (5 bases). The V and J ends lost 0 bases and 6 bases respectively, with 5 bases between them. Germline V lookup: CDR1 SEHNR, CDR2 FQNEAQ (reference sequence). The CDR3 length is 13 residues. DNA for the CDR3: TGTGCCAGCAGCTTAGCGGAGGCCGGGGAGCTGTTTTTT. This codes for CASSLAEAGELFF.

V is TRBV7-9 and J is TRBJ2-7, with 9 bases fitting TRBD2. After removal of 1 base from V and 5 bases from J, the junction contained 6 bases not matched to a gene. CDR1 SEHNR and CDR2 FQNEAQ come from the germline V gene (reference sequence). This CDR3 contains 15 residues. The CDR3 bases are TGTGCCAGCAGCTTAGTGGCTAGCGGGACGAACGAGCAGTACTTC. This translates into CASSLVASGTNEQYF.

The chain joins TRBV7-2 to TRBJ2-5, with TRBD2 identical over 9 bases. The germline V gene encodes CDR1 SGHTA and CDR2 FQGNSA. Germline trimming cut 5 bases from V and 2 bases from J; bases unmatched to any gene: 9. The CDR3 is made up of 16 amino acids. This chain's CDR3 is CASSPGVAGEQETQYF. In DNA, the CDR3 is TGTGCCAGCAGCCCCGGGGTAGCGGGAGAACAAGAGACCCAGTACTTC. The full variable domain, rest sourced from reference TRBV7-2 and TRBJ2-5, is GAGVSQSPSNKVTEKGKDVELRCDPISGHTALYWYRQSLGQGLEFLIYFQGNSAPDKSGLPSDRFSAERTGGSVSTLTIQRTQQEDSAVYLCASSPGVAGEQETQYFGPGTRLLVL.

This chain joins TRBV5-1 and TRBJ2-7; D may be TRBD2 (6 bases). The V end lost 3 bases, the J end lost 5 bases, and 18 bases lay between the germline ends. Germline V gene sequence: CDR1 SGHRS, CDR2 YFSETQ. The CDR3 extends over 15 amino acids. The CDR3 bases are TGCGCCAGCAGCTCCTCGGGACTGATATTCGACGAGCAGTACTTC. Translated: CASSSSGLIFDEQYF. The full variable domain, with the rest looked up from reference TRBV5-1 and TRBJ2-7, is KAGVTQTPRYLIKTRGQQVTLSCSPISGHRSVSWYQQTPGQGLQFLFEYFSETQRNKGNFPGRFSGRQFSNSRSEMNVSTLELGDSALYLCASSSSGLIFDEQYFGPGTRLTVT.

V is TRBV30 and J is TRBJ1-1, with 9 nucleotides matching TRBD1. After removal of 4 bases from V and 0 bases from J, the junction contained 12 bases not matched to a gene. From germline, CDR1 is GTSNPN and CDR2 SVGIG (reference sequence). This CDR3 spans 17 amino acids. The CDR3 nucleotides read TGTGCCTGGACCAATCCCCGGGACAGGGTTATGAACACTGAAGCTTTCTTT. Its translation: CAWTNPRDRVMNTEAFF.

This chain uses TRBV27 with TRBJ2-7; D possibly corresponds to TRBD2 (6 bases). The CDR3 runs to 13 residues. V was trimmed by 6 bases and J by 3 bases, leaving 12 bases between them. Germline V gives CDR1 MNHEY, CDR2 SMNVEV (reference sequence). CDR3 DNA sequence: TGTGCCAGCAGCACCGGGGGAGGCTACGAGCAGTACTTC. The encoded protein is CASSTGGGYEQYF.

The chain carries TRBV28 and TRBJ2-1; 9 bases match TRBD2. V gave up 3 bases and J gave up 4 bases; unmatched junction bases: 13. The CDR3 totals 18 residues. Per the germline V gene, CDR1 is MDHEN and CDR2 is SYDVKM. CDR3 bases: TGTGCCAGCAGTTTTTCCCCTTTAGCGGGGGTGAATTACAATGAGCAGTTCTTC. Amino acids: CASSFSPLAGVNYNEQFF.

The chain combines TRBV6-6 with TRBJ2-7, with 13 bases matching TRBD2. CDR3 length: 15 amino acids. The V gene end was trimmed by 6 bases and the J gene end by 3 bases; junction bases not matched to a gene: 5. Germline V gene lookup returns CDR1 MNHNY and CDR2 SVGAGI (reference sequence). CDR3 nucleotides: TGTGCCAGCAGCCCCTGGACTAGCGGGGGCTACGAGCAGTACTTC. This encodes CASSPWTSGGYEQYF.

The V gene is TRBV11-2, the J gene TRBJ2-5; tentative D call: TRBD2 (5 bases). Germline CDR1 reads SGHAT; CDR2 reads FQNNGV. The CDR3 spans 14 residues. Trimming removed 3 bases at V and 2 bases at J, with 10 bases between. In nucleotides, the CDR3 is TGTGCCAGCAGCTTTACGGGGTCACAAGAGACCCAGTACTTC. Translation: CASSFTGSQETQYF. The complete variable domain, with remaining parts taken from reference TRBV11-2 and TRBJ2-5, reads EAGVAQSPRYKIIEKRQSVAFWCNPISGHATLYWYQQILGQGPKLLIQFQNNGVVDDSQLPKDRFSAERLKGVDSTLKIQPAKLEDSAVYLCASSFTGSQETQYFGPGTRLLVL.

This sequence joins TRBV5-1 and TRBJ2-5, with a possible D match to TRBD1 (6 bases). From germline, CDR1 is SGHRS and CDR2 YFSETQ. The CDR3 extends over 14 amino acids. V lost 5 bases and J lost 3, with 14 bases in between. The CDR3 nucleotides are TGCGCCAGCAGTGGGGGCTGGACAGAAGAGACCCAGTACTTC. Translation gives CASSGGWTEETQYF.

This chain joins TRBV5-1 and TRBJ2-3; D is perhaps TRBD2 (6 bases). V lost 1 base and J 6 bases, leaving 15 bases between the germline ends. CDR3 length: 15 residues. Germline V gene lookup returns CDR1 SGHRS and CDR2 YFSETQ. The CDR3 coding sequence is TGCGCCAGCAGCTTGAATGGGGCAGGGAGGGATACGCAGTATTTT. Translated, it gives CASSLNGAGRDTQYF. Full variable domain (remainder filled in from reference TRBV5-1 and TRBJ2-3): KAGVTQTPRYLIKTRGQQVTLSCSPISGHRSVSWYQQTPGQGLQFLFEYFSETQRNKGNFPGRFSGRQFSNSRSEMNVSTLELGDSALYLCASSLNGAGRDTQYFGPGTRLTVL.

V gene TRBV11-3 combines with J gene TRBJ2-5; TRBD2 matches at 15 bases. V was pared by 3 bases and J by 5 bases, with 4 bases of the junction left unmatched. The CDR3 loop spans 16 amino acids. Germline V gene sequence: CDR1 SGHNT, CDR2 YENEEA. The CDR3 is CASSFLGLAGGETQYF. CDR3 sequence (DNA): TGTGCCAGCAGCTTTCTAGGACTAGCGGGGGGGGAGACCCAGTACTTC.

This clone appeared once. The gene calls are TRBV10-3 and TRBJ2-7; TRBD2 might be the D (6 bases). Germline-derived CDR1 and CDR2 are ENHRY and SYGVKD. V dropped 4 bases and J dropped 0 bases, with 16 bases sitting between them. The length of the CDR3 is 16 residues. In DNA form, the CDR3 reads TGTGCCATCAGTGGAAAAGGGACTGCGAGCTCCTACGAGCAGTACTTC. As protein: CAISGKGTASSYEQYF.

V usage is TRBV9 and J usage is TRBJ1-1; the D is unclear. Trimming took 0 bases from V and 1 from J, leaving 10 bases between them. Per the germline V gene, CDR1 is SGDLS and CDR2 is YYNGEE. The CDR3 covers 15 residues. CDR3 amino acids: CASSVDVNRNTEAFF. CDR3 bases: TGTGCCAGCAGCGTAGATGTCAACAGGAACACTGAAGCTTTCTTT.

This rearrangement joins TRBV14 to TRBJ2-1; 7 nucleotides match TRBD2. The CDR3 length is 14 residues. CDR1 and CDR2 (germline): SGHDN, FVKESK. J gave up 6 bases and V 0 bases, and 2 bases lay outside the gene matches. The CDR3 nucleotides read TGTGCCAGCAGCCAAGATCTAGCGGTCAATGAGCAGTTCTTC. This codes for CASSQDLAVNEQFF. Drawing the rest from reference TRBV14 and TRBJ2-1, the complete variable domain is EAGVTQFPSHSVIEKGQTVTLRCDPISGHDNLYWYRRVMGKEIKFLLHFVKESKQDESGMPNNRFLAERTGGTYSTLKVQPAELEDSGVYFCASSQDLAVNEQFFGPGTRLTVL.

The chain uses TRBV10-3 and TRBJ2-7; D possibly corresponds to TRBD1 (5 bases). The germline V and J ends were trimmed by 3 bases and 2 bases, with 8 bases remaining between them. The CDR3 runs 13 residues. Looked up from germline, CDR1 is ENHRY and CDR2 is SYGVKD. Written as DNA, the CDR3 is TGTGCCATCAGTGACCAGGGTACCTACGAGCAGTACTTC. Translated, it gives CAISDQGTYEQYF.

CDR3 region: CASSDARGNEKLFF. The DNA of the CDR3 is TGTGCCAGCAGTGACGCTCGGGGTAATGAAAAACTGTTTTTT. The chain has TRBV25-1 and TRBJ1-4; D not resolved. This CDR3 comprises 14 residues. Trimming took off 3 bases at V and 4 bases at J, with 9 bases between the two ends. CDR1 is MGHDK and CDR2 is SYGVNS in the germline V gene.

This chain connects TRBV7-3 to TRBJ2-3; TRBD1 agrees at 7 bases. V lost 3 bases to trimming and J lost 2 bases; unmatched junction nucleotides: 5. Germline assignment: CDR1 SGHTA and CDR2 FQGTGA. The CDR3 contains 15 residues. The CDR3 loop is CASSFRGQHTDTQYF. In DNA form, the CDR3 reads TGTGCCAGCAGCTTTAGGGGACAGCACACAGATACGCAGTATTTT.

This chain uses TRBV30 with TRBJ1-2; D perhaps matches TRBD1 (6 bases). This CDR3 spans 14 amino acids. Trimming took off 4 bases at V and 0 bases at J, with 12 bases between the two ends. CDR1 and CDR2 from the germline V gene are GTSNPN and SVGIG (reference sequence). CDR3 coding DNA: TGTGCCTGGACGGGCACAGGGTCTAACTATGGCTACACCTTC. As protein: CAWTGTGSNYGYTF.

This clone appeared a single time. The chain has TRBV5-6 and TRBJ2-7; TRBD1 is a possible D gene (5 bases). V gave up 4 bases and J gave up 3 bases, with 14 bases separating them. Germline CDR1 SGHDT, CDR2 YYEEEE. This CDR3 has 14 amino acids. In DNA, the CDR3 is TGTGCCAGCAGCCTCAGGGTTCCGGGCTACGAGCAGTACTTC. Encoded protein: CASSLRVPGYEQYF. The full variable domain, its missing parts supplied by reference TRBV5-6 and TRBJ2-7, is DAGVTQSPTHLIKTRGQQVTLRCSPKSGHDTVSWYQQALGQGPQFIFQYYEEEERQRGNFPDRFSGHQFPNYSSELNVNALLLGDSALYLCASSLRVPGYEQYFGPGTRLTVT.